This T cell receptor beta chain was obtained from a study of OX40 agonist ivuxolimab in advanced cancers. Study context: Dose-escalation subjects each had hepatocellular carcinoma, melanoma, renal cell or head and neck cancer. In three patients, partial responses were observed, one with hepatocellular carcinoma and two with cutaneous melanoma.

The CDR3 sequence is 14 residues long. Looked up from germline, CDR1 is LNHDA and CDR2 is SQIVND (reference sequence). Trimming cost V 3 bases and J 0 bases, with 8 bases left between them. On this clone itself: Its antigen is undetermined.

Study observations and caveats: There were also nonresponders showing low normalized T-cell clonal expansion. In CD8+ T cells, expanded clones were on average more numerous than in CD4+.

TCRdb's copy holds only in-frame clones and misses some; the assay was immunoSEQ multiplex PCR. The data show about 51,000 clones, roughly 80% seen once. This material consisted of CD4+ or CD8+ T cells sorted from blood, taken in a trial of the OX40 agonist ivuxolimab. The chain recombines TRBV19 with TRBJ1-1; D perhaps matches TRBD1 (5 bases). The receptor was isolated from an adult with an advanced solid tumor such as melanoma, head and neck, liver or kidney cancer. The CDR3 DNA sequence: TGTGCCAGTAGTATTGAAGGGGTGAACACTGAAGCTTTCTTT. Translated, it gives CASSIEGVNTEAFF.